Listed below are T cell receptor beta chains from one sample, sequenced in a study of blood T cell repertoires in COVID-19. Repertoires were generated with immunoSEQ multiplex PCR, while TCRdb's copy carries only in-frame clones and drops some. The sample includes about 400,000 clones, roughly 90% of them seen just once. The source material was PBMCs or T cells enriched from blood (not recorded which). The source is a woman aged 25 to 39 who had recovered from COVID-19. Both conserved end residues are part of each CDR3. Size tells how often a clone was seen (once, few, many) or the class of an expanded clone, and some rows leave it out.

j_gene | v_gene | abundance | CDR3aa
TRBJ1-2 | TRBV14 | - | CASSQGQGATIYGYTF
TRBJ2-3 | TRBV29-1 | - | CSAPDRGPTDTQYF
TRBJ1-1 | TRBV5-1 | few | CASSFSGQRNTEAFF
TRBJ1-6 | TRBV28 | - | CASSLFRGLSRNSPLHF
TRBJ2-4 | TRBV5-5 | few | CASSRLVRDRVAKNIQYF
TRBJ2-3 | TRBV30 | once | CARSGQGGKADTQYF
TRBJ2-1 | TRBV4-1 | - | CASRVAVNSYNEQFF
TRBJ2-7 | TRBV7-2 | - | CASSLDIGDEQYF
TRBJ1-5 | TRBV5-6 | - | CASSSNQPQHF
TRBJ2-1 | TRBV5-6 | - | CASSSRRWGGENNEQFF
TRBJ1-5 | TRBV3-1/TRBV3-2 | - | CASSQFFAIGSDSPFSTQHF
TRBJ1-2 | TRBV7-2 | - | CASSLGGGVYGYTF
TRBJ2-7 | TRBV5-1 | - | CASSLSRVGEQYF
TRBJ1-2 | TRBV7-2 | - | CASSLVPRGRGYTF